A selection of T cell receptor beta chains follows, all from one sample in a study. Using its own MiXCR run on the 5' RACE reads, TCRdb lists one record per CDR3 protein. Of tens of thousands of distinct CDR3 sequences listed, 22% are singletons. The material sequenced was Tregs sorted from a lymph node. The source of these receptors is a female donor with breast cancer. The CDR3 runs from the conserved cysteine through the conserved F or W. Fields, in order: CDR3 length, clone size, J gene, D gene, V gene, CDR3 DNA, CDR3 protein. A D gene is named only where the DNA matches it firmly. Some rows mark clone size as missing; the rest say once, few, many or name a class of expanded clone.

CDR3 length: 13
clone size: .
J gene: TRBJ2-3
D gene: .
V gene: TRBV9
CDR3 DNA: TGTGCCAGCAGCGCCCCGACGGATGATACGCGGTATTTT
CDR3 protein: CASSAPTDDTRYF

CDR3 length: 12
clone size: many
J gene: TRBJ2-2
D gene: .
V gene: TRBV5-1
CDR3 DNA: TGCGCCAGCAGCTTGGCCACCGGGGAGCTGTTTTTT
CDR3 protein: CASSLATGELFF

CDR3 length: 15
clone size: .
J gene: TRBJ2-3
D gene: .
V gene: TRBV9
CDR3 DNA: TGTGCCAGCAGCGTAAGAATGGGGGGCACAGATACGCAGTATTTT
CDR3 protein: CASSVRMGGTDTQYF

CDR3 length: 14
clone size: many
J gene: TRBJ2-7
D gene: TRBD2
V gene: TRBV5-5
CDR3 DNA: TGTGCCAGCAGCTGGACTAGCGGATCCTACGAGCAGTACTTC
CDR3 protein: CASSWTSGSYEQYF

CDR3 length: 16
clone size: .
J gene: TRBJ1-4
D gene: .
V gene: TRBV25-1
CDR3 DNA: TGTGCCAGCAGTGGTACTTCGTCTCCAACTAATGAAGAACTGTTTTTT
CDR3 protein: CASSGTSSPTNEELFF

CDR3 length: 14
clone size: few
J gene: TRBJ2-3
D gene: TRBD2
V gene: TRBV20-1
CDR3 DNA: TGCAGTGCCCCGGGGACTAGGGGCACAGATACGCAGTATTTT
CDR3 protein: CSAPGTRGTDTQYF

CDR3 length: 14
clone size: .
J gene: TRBJ2-5
D gene: TRBD2
V gene: TRBV4-1
CDR3 DNA: TGCGCCAGCAGCCTCGGGAGGGCCACAGAGACCCAGTACTTC
CDR3 protein: CASSLGRATETQYF

CDR3 length: 13
clone size: few
J gene: TRBJ2-7
D gene: .
V gene: TRBV20-1
CDR3 DNA: TGCAGTGCCACCTCGGCGGCCGTCGACGAGCAGTACTTC
CDR3 protein: CSATSAAVDEQYF

CDR3 length: 14
clone size: few
J gene: TRBJ2-1
D gene: .
V gene: TRBV7-8
CDR3 DNA: TGTGCCAGCACCAAAGGAACCATGGCCAATGAGCAGTTCTTC
CDR3 protein: CASTKGTMANEQFF

CDR3 length: 15
clone size: few
J gene: TRBJ1-2
D gene: TRBD1
V gene: TRBV13
CDR3 DNA: TGTGCCAGCAGCTTAAGGGACAGGAGAAGTTATGGCTACACCTTC
CDR3 protein: CASSLRDRRSYGYTF

CDR3 length: 16
clone size: few
J gene: TRBJ1-1
D gene: TRBD1
V gene: TRBV4-1
CDR3 DNA: TGCGCCAGCAGCCGTCCCGGGACAGGGATGAACACTGAAGCTTTCTTT
CDR3 protein: CASSRPGTGMNTEAFF

CDR3 length: 17
clone size: .
J gene: TRBJ1-3
D gene: .
V gene: TRBV4-1
CDR3 DNA: TGCGCCAGCAGCCAAGTTGGACAGTTCGACTCTGGAAACACCATATATTTT
CDR3 protein: CASSQVGQFDSGNTIYF

CDR3 length: 16
clone size: many
J gene: TRBJ2-1
D gene: .
V gene: TRBV4-2
CDR3 DNA: TGTGCCAGCAGCCGATCTCTCGCGGGATCCTACAATGAGCAGTTCTTC
CDR3 protein: CASSRSLAGSYNEQFF

CDR3 length: 17
clone size: few
J gene: TRBJ2-4
D gene: TRBD2
V gene: TRBV6-1
CDR3 DNA: TGTGCCAGCAGTGAATCTAGCGGGGGGGCGGCCAAAAACATTCAGTACTTC
CDR3 protein: CASSESSGGAAKNIQYF

CDR3 length: 12
clone size: few
J gene: TRBJ2-3
D gene: .
V gene: TRBV2
CDR3 DNA: TGTGCCAGTGGGAAGGTGGCAGATACGCAGTATTTT
CDR3 protein: CASGKVADTQYF

CDR3 length: 15
clone size: many
J gene: TRBJ2-7
D gene: .
V gene: TRBV6-2/TRBV6-3
CDR3 DNA: TGTGCCAGCAGTTACGGGGCCCCGATGACCTACGAGCAGTACTTC
CDR3 protein: CASSYGAPMTYEQYF

CDR3 length: 16
clone size: few
J gene: TRBJ2-2
D gene: .
V gene: TRBV6-1
CDR3 DNA: TGTGCCAGCAGTGAAGCGTGGGGAGTCAGTACCGGGGAGCTGTTTTTT
CDR3 protein: CASSEAWGVSTGELFF

CDR3 length: 13
clone size: medium-sized
J gene: TRBJ2-7
D gene: .
V gene: TRBV4-1
CDR3 DNA: TGCGCCAGCAGGTGGACATTTAACTACGAGCAGTACTTC
CDR3 protein: CASRWTFNYEQYF

CDR3 length: 14
clone size: few
J gene: TRBJ2-7
D gene: TRBD2
V gene: TRBV28
CDR3 DNA: TGTGCCAGCCCTAAACAAGCGGGAGTGTGGGAGCAGTACTTC
CDR3 protein: CASPKQAGVWEQYF

CDR3 length: 12
clone size: many
J gene: TRBJ1-6
D gene: .
V gene: TRBV7-9
CDR3 DNA: TGTGCCAGCAGCAGGACCAATTCACCCCTCCACTTT
CDR3 protein: CASSRTNSPLHF

CDR3 length: 15
clone size: many
J gene: TRBJ2-5
D gene: TRBD1
V gene: TRBV6-1
CDR3 DNA: TGTGCCAGCAGCGGGTGGACAGGGGGGAAAGAGACCCAGTACTTC
CDR3 protein: CASSGWTGGKETQYF

CDR3 length: 15
clone size: .
J gene: TRBJ1-3
D gene: .
V gene: TRBV6-1
CDR3 DNA: TGTGCCAGCACCAAGACGGTGAGCTCTGGAAACACCATATATTTT
CDR3 protein: CASTKTVSSGNTIYF

CDR3 length: 17
clone size: .
J gene: TRBJ2-1
D gene: TRBD2
V gene: TRBV20-1
CDR3 DNA: TGCAGTGCTAGAGGGAATATAGCGGGGCGTTCCTACAATGAGCAGTTCTTC
CDR3 protein: CSARGNIAGRSYNEQFF

CDR3 length: 13
clone size: .
J gene: TRBJ2-3
D gene: .
V gene: TRBV7-2
CDR3 DNA: TGTGCCAGCAGCTTACCTATCACAGATACGCAGTATTTT
CDR3 protein: CASSLPITDTQYF

CDR3 length: 16
clone size: medium-sized
J gene: TRBJ2-7
D gene: TRBD1
V gene: TRBV20-1
CDR3 DNA: TGCAGTGTATATGCCTCCGGGACAGGGGGAGACTACGAGCAGTACTTC
CDR3 protein: CSVYASGTGGDYEQYF

CDR3 length: 13
clone size: .
J gene: TRBJ2-7
D gene: .
V gene: TRBV4-1
CDR3 DNA: TGCGCCAGCAGCCAAGGCTTGCTAGAGGAGCAGTACTTC
CDR3 protein: CASSQGLLEEQYF

CDR3 length: 11
clone size: .
J gene: TRBJ2-2
D gene: .
V gene: TRBV5-1
CDR3 DNA: TGCGCCAGCGAAAGGGGCGGGGAGCTGTTTTTT
CDR3 protein: CASERGGELFF

CDR3 length: 16
clone size: .
J gene: TRBJ2-1
D gene: .
V gene: TRBV12-3/TRBV12-4
CDR3 DNA: TGTGCCAGCAGTCCTGGCGGCACAAGCTCCTACAATGAGCAGTTCTTC
CDR3 protein: CASSPGGTSSYNEQFF

CDR3 length: 18
clone size: many
J gene: TRBJ2-1
D gene: TRBD2
V gene: TRBV4-2
CDR3 DNA: TGTGCCAGCAGCCAAGAACGGACTAGCGGGGGGGCTTACGGTGAGCAGTTCTTC
CDR3 protein: CASSQERTSGGAYGEQFF

CDR3 length: 16
clone size: .
J gene: TRBJ2-3
D gene: .
V gene: TRBV28
CDR3 DNA: TGTGCCAGCAGTTCGACGTACCGGCCTAGCACAGATACGCAGTATTTT
CDR3 protein: CASSSTYRPSTDTQYF

CDR3 length: 15
clone size: .
J gene: TRBJ2-2
D gene: .
V gene: TRBV10-3
CDR3 DNA: TGTGCCATCAGTGGGTCTGGTCCCAACGGCGGGGAGCTGTTTTTT
CDR3 protein: CAISGSGPNGGELFF

CDR3 length: 17
clone size: .
J gene: TRBJ1-3
D gene: .
V gene: TRBV12-3/TRBV12-4
CDR3 DNA: TGTGCCAGCAGCGTTTCCCACAACAGGGCAGGTGGAAACACCATATATTTT
CDR3 protein: CASSVSHNRAGGNTIYF

CDR3 length: 14
clone size: few
J gene: TRBJ2-1
D gene: .
V gene: TRBV9
CDR3 DNA: TGTGCCAGCAGCCCCGGGCCGAACCTCGGTGAGCAGTTCTTC
CDR3 protein: CASSPGPNLGEQFF

CDR3 length: 14
clone size: many
J gene: TRBJ2-7
D gene: .
V gene: TRBV9
CDR3 DNA: TGTGCCAGCAGCGTGTCTACTGACTCCTACGAGCAGTACTTC
CDR3 protein: CASSVSTDSYEQYF

CDR3 length: 15
clone size: few
J gene: TRBJ2-5
D gene: .
V gene: TRBV27
CDR3 DNA: TGTGCCAGCAGTTTCTTACAGGACTTCCAAGAGACCCAGTACTTC
CDR3 protein: CASSFLQDFQETQYF

CDR3 length: 14
clone size: many
J gene: TRBJ2-1
D gene: .
V gene: TRBV4-1
CDR3 DNA: TGCGCCAGCAGCCGTAACAGGGTGAACAATGAGCAGTTCTTC
CDR3 protein: CASSRNRVNNEQFF

CDR3 length: 14
clone size: many
J gene: TRBJ1-1
D gene: TRBD1
V gene: TRBV7-9
CDR3 DNA: TGTGCCAGCAGCTTTGACAGGGCGCCGACTGAAGCTTTCTTT
CDR3 protein: CASSFDRAPTEAFF

CDR3 length: 17
clone size: many
J gene: TRBJ2-6
D gene: TRBD1
V gene: TRBV20-1
CDR3 DNA: TGCAGTGCACCCGTGACAGGGGGCGCGGGGGGGGCCAACGTCCTGACTTTC
CDR3 protein: CSAPVTGGAGGANVLTF

CDR3 length: 15
clone size: many
J gene: TRBJ2-1
D gene: TRBD2
V gene: TRBV20-1
CDR3 DNA: TGCAGTGCTGAAAGACTAGCGGGAGGGTACAATGAGCAGTTCTTC
CDR3 protein: CSAERLAGGYNEQFF

CDR3 length: 13
clone size: many
J gene: TRBJ2-7
D gene: .
V gene: TRBV10-1
CDR3 DNA: TGCGCCAGCAGTGAAGGGCAGTTCTACGAGCAGTACTTC
CDR3 protein: CASSEGQFYEQYF

CDR3 length: 11
clone size: .
J gene: TRBJ1-6
D gene: .
V gene: TRBV28
CDR3 DNA: TGTGCCAGCTCCCATAATTCACCCCTCCACTTT
CDR3 protein: CASSHNSPLHF

CDR3 length: 13
clone size: many
J gene: TRBJ1-2
D gene: .
V gene: TRBV9
CDR3 DNA: TGTGCCAGCAGCGTAGGTGAAGACTATGGCTACACCTTC
CDR3 protein: CASSVGEDYGYTF

CDR3 length: 16
clone size: .
J gene: TRBJ2-2
D gene: TRBD2
V gene: TRBV20-1
CDR3 DNA: TGCAGTGCTAGGGGACTAGCGGGAGTAGAAACCGGGGAGCTGTTTTTT
CDR3 protein: CSARGLAGVETGELFF

CDR3 length: 16
clone size: few
J gene: TRBJ2-3
D gene: TRBD2
V gene: TRBV9
CDR3 DNA: TGTGCCAGCAGCGGGACTAGCGGGGGGGCAGCAGATACGCAGTATTTT
CDR3 protein: CASSGTSGGAADTQYF

CDR3 length: 16
clone size: many
J gene: TRBJ2-3
D gene: .
V gene: TRBV18
CDR3 DNA: TGTGCCAGCTCACCACCCGGGGGGCACCACACAGATACGCAGTATTTT
CDR3 protein: CASSPPGGHHTDTQYF